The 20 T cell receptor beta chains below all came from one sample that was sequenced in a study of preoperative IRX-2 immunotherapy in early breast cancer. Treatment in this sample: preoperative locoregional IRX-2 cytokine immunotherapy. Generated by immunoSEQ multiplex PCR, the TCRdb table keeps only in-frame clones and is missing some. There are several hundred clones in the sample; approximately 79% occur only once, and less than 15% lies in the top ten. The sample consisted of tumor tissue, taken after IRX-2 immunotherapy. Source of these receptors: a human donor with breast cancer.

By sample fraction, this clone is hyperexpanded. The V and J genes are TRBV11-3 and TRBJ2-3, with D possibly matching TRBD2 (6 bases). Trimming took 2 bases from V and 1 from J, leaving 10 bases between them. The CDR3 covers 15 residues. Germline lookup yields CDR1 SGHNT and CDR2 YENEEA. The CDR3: CASSLQRVGTDTQYF. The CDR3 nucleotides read TGTGCCAGCAGCTTACAGCGGGTAGGCACAGATACGCAGTATTTT.

The CDR3 sequence: CAIREGPYNEQFF. Written as DNA, the CDR3 is TGTGCCATTCGGGAGGGTCCCTACAATGAGCAGTTCTTC. The V gene is TRBV6-8, the J gene TRBJ2-1, with TRBD2 matching 8 bases. The CDR3 is 13 amino acids. CDR1 is MNHGY, CDR2 SAAAGT, per germline. V dropped 10 bases and J dropped 2; count of bases not matched to a gene: 4.

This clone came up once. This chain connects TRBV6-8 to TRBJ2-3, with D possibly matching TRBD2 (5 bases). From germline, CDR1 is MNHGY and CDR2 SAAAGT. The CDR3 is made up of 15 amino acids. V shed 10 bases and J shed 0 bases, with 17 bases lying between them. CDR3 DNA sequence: TGTGCCACAAACATTCGGGGATCGAGCACAGATACGCAGTATTTT. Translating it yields CATNIRGSSTDTQYF.

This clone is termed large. The CDR3 spells CASSLDSPGNTEAFF. Here the CDR3 DNA reads TGTGCCAGCAGCTTGGATTCCCCAGGGAACACTGAAGCTTTCTTT. The chain combines TRBV11-3 with TRBJ1-1; D not resolved. V dropped 3 bases and J dropped 1 base, with 12 bases sitting between them. Germline V CDR1 and CDR2: SGHNT, YENEEA. This CDR3 is 15 amino acids long.

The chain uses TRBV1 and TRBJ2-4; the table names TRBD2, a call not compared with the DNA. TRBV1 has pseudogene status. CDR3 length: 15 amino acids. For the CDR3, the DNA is TGCGCCAGCAGCCAAGATCCAGGACTAGCAGACATTCAGTACTTC. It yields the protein CASSQDPGLADIQYF.

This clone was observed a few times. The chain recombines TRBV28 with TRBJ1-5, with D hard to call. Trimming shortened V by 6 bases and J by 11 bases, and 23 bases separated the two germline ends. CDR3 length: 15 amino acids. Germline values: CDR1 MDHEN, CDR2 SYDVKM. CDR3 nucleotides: TGTGCCAGCAGCCGCGTTGACGGAGGAATCATTTCCCAGCATTTT. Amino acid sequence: CASSRVDGGIISQHF.

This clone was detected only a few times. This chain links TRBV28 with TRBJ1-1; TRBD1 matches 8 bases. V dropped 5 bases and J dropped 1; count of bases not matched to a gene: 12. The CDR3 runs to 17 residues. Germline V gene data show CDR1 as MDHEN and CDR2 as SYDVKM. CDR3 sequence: CASSIREDRAANTEAFF. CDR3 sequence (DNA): TGTGCCAGCAGTATTAGAGAGGACAGGGCGGCGAACACTGAAGCTTTCTTT.

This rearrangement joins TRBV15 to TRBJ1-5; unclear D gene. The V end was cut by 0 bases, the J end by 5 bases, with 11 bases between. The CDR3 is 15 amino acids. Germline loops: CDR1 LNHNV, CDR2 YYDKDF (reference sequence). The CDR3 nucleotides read TGTGCCACCAGCAGAGATATGAGGCGGGATCAGCCCCAGCATTTT. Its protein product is CATSRDMRRDQPQHF.

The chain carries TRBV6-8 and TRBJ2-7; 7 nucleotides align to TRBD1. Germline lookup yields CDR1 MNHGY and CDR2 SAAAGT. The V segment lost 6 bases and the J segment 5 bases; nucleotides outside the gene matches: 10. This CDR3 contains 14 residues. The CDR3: CASSHEGGRDEQYV. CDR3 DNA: TGTGCCAGCAGCCATGAAGGGGGCAGGGACGAGCAGTACGTC.

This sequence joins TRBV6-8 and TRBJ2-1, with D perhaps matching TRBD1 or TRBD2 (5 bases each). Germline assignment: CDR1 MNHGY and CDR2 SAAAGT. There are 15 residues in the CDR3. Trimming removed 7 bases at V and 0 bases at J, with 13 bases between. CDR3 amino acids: CASNTGPISYNEQFF. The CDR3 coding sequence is TGTGCCAGCAATACGGGACCCATCTCCTACAATGAGCAGTTCTTC.

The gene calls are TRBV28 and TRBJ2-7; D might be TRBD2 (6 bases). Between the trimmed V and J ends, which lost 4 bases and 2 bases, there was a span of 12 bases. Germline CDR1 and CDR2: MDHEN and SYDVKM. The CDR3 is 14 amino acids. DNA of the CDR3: TGTGCCAGCAGTTCCGCGTGGGGGGCCTACGAGCAGTACTTC. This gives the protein CASSSAWGAYEQYF.

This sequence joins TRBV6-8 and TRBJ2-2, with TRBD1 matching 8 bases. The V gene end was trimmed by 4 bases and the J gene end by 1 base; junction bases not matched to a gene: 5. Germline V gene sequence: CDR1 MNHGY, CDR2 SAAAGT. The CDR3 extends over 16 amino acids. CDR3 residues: CASSSPGTGNTGELFF. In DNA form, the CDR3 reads TGTGCCAGCAGTTCCCCGGGGACAGGGAACACCGGGGAGCTGTTTTTT.

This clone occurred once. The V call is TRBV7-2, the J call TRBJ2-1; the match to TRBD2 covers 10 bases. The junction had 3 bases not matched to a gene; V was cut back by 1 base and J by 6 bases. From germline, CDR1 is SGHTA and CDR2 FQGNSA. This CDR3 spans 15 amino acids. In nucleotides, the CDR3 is TGTGCCAGCAGCTTAGTAGGGACTAGCGTCAATGAGCAGTTCTTC. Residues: CASSLVGTSVNEQFF.

This chain's CDR3 is CATEGGGRYSEANVLTF. The DNA for the CDR3 is TGTGCCACGGAAGGGGGGGGACGGTATTCCGAGGCCAACGTCCTGACTTTC. The chain has TRBV19 and TRBJ2-6; possible D gene TRBD2, 7 bases. CDR1 and CDR2 (germline): LNHDA, SQIVND (reference sequence). V was clipped by 10 bases and J by 6 bases, with 25 bases between them. The CDR3 contains 17 residues. The complete variable domain, with remaining parts taken from reference TRBV19 and TRBJ2-6, reads DGGITQSPKYLFRKEGQNVTLSCEQNLNHDAMYWYRQDPGQGLRLIYYSQIVNDFQKGDIAEGYSVSREKKESFPLTVTSAQKNPTAFYLCATEGGGRYSEANVLTFGAGSRLTVL.

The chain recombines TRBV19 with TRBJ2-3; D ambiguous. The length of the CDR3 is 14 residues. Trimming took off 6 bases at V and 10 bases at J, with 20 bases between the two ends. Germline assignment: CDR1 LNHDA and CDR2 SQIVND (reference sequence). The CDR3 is CASSILPVFEAQYF. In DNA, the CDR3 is TGTGCCAGTAGCATTCTCCCGGTTTTTGAGGCGCAGTATTTT.

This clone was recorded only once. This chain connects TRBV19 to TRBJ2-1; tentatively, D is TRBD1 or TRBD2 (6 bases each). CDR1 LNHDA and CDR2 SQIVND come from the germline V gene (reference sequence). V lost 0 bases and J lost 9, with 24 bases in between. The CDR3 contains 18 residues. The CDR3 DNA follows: TGTGCCAGTAGTATAGACCCGGGGGTACAGGGCCTTAGGAGTGAGCAGTTCTTC. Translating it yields CASSIDPGVQGLRSEQFF.

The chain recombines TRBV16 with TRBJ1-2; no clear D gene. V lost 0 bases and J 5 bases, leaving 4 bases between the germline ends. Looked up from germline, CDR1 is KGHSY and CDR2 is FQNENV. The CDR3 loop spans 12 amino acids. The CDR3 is CASSQSGYGYTF. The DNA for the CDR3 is TGTGCCAGCAGCCAATCAGGGTATGGCTACACCTTC.

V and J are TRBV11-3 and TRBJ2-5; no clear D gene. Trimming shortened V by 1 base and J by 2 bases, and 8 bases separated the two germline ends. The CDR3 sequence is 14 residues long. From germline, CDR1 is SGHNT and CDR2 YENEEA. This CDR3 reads CASSLVDGQETQYF. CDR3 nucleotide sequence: TGTGCCAGCAGCTTAGTCGACGGGCAAGAGACCCAGTACTTC.

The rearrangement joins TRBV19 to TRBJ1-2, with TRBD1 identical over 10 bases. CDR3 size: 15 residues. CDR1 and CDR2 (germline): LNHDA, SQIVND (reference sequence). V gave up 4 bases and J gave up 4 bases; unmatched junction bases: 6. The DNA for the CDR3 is TGTGCCAGTAGTACTCCGGGACAGGGGATCTATGGCTACACCTTC. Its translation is CASSTPGQGIYGYTF.

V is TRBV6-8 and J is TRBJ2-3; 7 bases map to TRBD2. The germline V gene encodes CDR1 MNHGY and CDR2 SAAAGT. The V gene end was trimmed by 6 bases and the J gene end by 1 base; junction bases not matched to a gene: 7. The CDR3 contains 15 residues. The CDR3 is CASSPSGGGTDTQYF. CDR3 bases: TGTGCCAGCAGCCCTTCGGGGGGAGGCACAGATACGCAGTATTTT.